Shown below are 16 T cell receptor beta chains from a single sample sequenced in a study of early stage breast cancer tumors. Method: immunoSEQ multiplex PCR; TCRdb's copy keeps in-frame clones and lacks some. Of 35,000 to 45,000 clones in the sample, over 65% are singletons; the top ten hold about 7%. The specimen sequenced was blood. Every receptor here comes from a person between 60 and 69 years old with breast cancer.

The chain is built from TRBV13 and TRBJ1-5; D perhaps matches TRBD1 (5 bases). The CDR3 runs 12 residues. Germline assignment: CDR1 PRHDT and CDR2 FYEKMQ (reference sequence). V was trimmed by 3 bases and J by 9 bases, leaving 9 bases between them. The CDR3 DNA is TGTGCCAGCAGCTTCCGGGGGGGGCCCCAGCATTTT. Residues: CASSFRGGPQHF.

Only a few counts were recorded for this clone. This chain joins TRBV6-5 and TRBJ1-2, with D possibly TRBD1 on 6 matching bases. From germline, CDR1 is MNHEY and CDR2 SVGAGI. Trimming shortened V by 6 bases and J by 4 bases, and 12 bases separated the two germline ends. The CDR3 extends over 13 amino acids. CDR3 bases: TGTGCCAGCAGCAGGGGTGAGACCTATGGCTACACCTTC. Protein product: CASSRGETYGYTF.

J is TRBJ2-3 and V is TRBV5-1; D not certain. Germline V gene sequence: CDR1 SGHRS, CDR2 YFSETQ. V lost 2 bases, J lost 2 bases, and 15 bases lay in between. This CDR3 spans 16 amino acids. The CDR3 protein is CASSFEKGITTDTQYF. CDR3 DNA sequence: TGCGCCAGCAGCTTTGAGAAGGGAATCACCACAGATACGCAGTATTTT.

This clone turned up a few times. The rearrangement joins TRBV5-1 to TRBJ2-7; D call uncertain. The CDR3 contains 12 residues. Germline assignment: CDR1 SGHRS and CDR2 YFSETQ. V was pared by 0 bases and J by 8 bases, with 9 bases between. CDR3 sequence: CASSLAADKQYF. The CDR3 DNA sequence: TGCGCCAGCAGCTTGGCCGCAGACAAGCAGTACTTC.

CDR3 residues: CASSDGSNQPQHF. CDR3 DNA: TGTGCCAGCAGTGACGGTAGCAATCAGCCCCAGCATTTT. The V gene is TRBV6-4, the J gene TRBJ1-5; no definite D call. V lost 2 bases and J lost 0, with 2 bases in between. The CDR3 consists of 13 residues. Germline-derived CDR1 and CDR2 are MRHNA and SNTAGT.

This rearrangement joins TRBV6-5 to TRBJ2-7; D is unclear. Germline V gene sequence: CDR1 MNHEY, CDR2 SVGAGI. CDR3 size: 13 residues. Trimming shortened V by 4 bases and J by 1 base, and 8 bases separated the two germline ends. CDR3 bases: TGTGCCAGCAGTTTACTGGGATCCTACGAGCAGTACTTC. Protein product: CASSLLGSYEQYF.

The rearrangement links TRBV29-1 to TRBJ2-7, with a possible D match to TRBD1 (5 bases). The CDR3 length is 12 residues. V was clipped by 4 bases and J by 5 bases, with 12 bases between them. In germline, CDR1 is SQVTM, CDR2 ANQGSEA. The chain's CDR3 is CSVVGQGDEQYF. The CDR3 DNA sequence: TGCAGCGTTGTGGGCCAGGGCGACGAGCAGTACTTC.

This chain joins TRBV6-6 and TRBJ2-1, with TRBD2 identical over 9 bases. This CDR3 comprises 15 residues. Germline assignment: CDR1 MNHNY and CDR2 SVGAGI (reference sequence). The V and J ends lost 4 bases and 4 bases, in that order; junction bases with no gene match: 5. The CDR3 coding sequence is TGTGCCAGCAGTTCCCTAGCGGGGACTTACAATGAGCAGTTCTTC. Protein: CASSSLAGTYNEQFF.

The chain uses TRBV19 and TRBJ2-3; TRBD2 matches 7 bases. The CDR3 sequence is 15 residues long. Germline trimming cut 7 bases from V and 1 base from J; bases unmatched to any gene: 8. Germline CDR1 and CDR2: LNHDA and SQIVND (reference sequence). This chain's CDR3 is CASKSITSGTDTQYF. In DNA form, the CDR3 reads TGTGCCAGTAAGTCCATAACTAGCGGCACAGATACGCAGTATTTT.

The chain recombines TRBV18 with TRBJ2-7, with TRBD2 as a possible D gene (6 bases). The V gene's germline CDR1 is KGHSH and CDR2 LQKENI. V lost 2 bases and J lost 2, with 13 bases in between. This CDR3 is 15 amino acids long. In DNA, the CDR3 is TGTGCCAGCTCACCAATAGCGGTAGACACCTACGAGCAGTACTTC. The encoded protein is CASSPIAVDTYEQYF.

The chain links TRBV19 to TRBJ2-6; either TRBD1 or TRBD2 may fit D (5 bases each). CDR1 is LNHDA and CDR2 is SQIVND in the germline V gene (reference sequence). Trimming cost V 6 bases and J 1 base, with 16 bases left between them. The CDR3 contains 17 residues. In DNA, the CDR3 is TGTGCCAGTAGCCGCTTCGGGGCGGCTTCTGGGGCCAACGTCCTGACTTTC. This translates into CASSRFGAASGANVLTF. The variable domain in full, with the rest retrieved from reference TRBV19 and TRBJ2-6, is DGGITQSPKYLFRKEGQNVTLSCEQNLNHDAMYWYRQDPGQGLRLIYYSQIVNDFQKGDIAEGYSVSREKKESFPLTVTSAQKNPTAFYLCASSRFGAASGANVLTFGAGSRLTVL.

CDR3 bases: TGTGCCAGCAGTTCTCGGGGGGGGAACGTCTACACCTTC. It specifies CASSSRGGNVYTF. The chain links TRBV27 to TRBJ1-2; D possibly corresponds to TRBD1 (5 bases). CDR1 and CDR2 from the germline V gene are MNHEY and SMNVEV (reference sequence). Trimming removed 4 bases from V and 10 bases from J, with 16 bases in between. The CDR3 is made up of 13 amino acids.

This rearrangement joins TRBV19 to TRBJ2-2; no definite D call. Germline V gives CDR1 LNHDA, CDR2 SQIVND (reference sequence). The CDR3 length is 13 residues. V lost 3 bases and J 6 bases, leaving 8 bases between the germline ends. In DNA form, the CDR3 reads TGTGCCAGTAGTATGACCGTTGCCGGGGAGCTGTTTTTT. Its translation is CASSMTVAGELFF.

This chain's CDR3 is CASSLGLRVQETQYF. CDR3 DNA: TGTGCCAGCAGCTTAGGTCTGAGGGTGCAAGAGACCCAGTACTTC. The V gene is TRBV7-8, the J gene TRBJ2-5; D is possibly TRBD2 (5 bases). V lost 1 base and J lost 2, with 11 bases in between. There are 15 residues in the CDR3. Germline lookup yields CDR1 SGHVS and CDR2 FQNEAQ. Based on the CDR3 plus reference TRBV7-8 and TRBJ2-5, the full variable domain is GAGVSQSPRYKVAKRGQDVALRCDPISGHVSLFWYQQALGQGPEFLTYFQNEAQLDKSGLPSDRFFAERPEGSVSTLKIQRTQQEDSAVYLCASSLGLRVQETQYFGPGTRLLVL.

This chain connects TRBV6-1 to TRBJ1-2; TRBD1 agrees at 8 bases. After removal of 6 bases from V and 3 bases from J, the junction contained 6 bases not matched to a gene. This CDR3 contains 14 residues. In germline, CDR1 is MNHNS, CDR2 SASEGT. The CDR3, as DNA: TGTGCCAGCAGGGTGGACAGGGTCTACTATGGCTACACCTTC. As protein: CASRVDRVYYGYTF.

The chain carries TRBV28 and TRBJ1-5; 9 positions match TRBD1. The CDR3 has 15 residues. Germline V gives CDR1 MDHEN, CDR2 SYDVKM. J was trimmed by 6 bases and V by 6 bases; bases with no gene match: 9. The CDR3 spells CASSSQGAEIQPQHF. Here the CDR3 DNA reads TGTGCCAGCAGCTCACAGGGGGCGGAAATTCAGCCCCAGCATTTT.